One and the same sample provided the 18 T cell receptor beta chains below, sequenced in a study of cytomegalovirus exposure and HLA in healthy donors. PCR primers comprised 60 Vbeta and 13 Jbeta primers. Libraries were prepared by immunoSEQ multiplex PCR; TCRdb keeps only in-frame clonotypes and omits some of them. The table lists about 50,000 clones, 60% to 85% of them singletons. Sequences were obtained from PBMCs. All receptors derive from a man aged 30 to 39 in good health and CMV-seropositive.

The chain couples TRBV2 to TRBJ2-3, with 8 bases lining up with TRBD2. The germline gives CDR1 SNHLY, CDR2 FYNNEI. J was trimmed by 4 bases and V by 2 bases; bases with no gene match: 2. This CDR3 has 14 amino acids. For the CDR3, the DNA is TGTGCCAGCAGTGAACGGGGGGGCGCAGATACGCAGTATTTT. Translation gives CASSERGGADTQYF.

This sequence joins TRBV9 and TRBJ1-5; the D is unclear. Germline assignment: CDR1 SGDLS and CDR2 YYNGEE. CDR3 size: 14 residues. Between the trimmed V and J ends, which lost 1 base and 1 base, there was a span of 6 bases. The CDR3 region has the DNA TGTGCCAGCAGCGTATCCCAAAGCAATCAGCCCCAGCATTTT. Its translation is CASSVSQSNQPQHF.

This clone was seen a single time. The rearrangement uses TRBV9 and TRBJ2-5; the match to TRBD1 covers 12 bases. The CDR3 loop spans 15 amino acids. Losses at the gene ends were 4 bases for V and 4 bases for J; bases not matched to a gene: 5. Germline CDR1 is SGDLS and CDR2 is YYNGEE. In DNA form, the CDR3 reads TGTGCCAGCAGCCCGGGACAGGGGGCAGGAGAGACCCAGTACTTC. It encodes CASSPGQGAGETQYF.

The chain uses TRBV4-1 and TRBJ2-3, with D unresolved. The CDR3 has 15 amino acids. Germline V gives CDR1 MGHRA, CDR2 YSYEKL. V lost 2 bases, J lost 0 bases, and 9 bases lay in between. CDR3 nucleotide sequence: TGCGCCAGCAGCCAACTCAGGTGGAGCACAGATACGCAGTATTTT. Translation gives CASSQLRWSTDTQYF.

This clone has only a few counts. The J gene is TRBJ2-3, the V gene TRBV5-1, with a tentative D call TRBD2 (5 bases). This CDR3 region has 13 residues. In germline, CDR1 is SGHRS, CDR2 YFSETQ. With 4 bases removed from V and 8 bases from J, the gap between germline ends came to 14 bases. CDR3 amino acids: CASSPDGLLTQYF. The CDR3 nucleotides read TGCGCCAGCAGCCCAGACGGACTCCTTACGCAGTATTTT.

The chain couples TRBV11-2 to TRBJ1-2; 9 bases line up with TRBD1. The trim removed 4 bases at V and 6 bases at J, leaving 6 bases unmatched. CDR3 length equals 14 residues. Germline CDR1 reads SGHAT; CDR2 reads FQNNGV. The CDR3 here is CASSSGTGRDGYTF. As DNA, the CDR3 is TGTGCCAGCAGCTCGGGGACAGGGAGAGATGGCTACACCTTC. The full variable domain, rest sourced from reference TRBV11-2 and TRBJ1-2, is EAGVAQSPRYKIIEKRQSVAFWCNPISGHATLYWYQQILGQGPKLLIQFQNNGVVDDSQLPKDRFSAERLKGVDSTLKIQPAKLEDSAVYLCASSSGTGRDGYTFGSGTRLTVV.

The rearrangement links TRBV4-1 to TRBJ2-2; D may be TRBD2 (6 bases). Germline V gene sequence: CDR1 MGHRA, CDR2 YSYEKL. Trimming took off 4 bases at V and 1 base at J, with 10 bases between the two ends. The length of the CDR3 is 15 residues. The CDR3 DNA reads as TGCGCCAGCAGCCCCCTGGGAGGGAACACCGGGGAGCTGTTTTTT. Translation: CASSPLGGNTGELFF.

The chain recombines TRBV6-6 with TRBJ1-2; 7 bases are a match to TRBD1. The CDR3 loop spans 13 amino acids. The germline V gene has CDR1 MNHNY and CDR2 SVGAGI (reference sequence). V lost 6 bases and J lost 6; bases outside the gene matches: 7. The CDR3 coding sequence is TGTGCCAGCAGGGAAGGGGGCAAAGATGGCTACACCTTC. The encoded protein is CASREGGKDGYTF.

V usage is TRBV19 and J usage is TRBJ1-2, with TRBD1 matching over 7 bases. V lost 3 bases, J lost 4 bases, and 2 bases stayed unmatched. Germline V gives CDR1 LNHDA, CDR2 SQIVND (reference sequence). CDR3 length: 13 amino acids. CDR3 loop: CASSMGTAYGYTF. The DNA of the CDR3 is TGTGCCAGTAGTATGGGGACAGCCTATGGCTACACCTTC. Together with reference TRBV19 and TRBJ1-2, the CDR3 gives the full variable domain: DGGITQSPKYLFRKEGQNVTLSCEQNLNHDAMYWYRQDPGQGLRLIYYSQIVNDFQKGDIAEGYSVSREKKESFPLTVTSAQKNPTAFYLCASSMGTAYGYTFGSGTRLTVV.

This sequence joins TRBV2 and TRBJ2-7, with TRBD1 as a possible D gene (6 bases). Trimming shortened V by 3 bases and J by 0 bases, and 12 bases separated the two germline ends. Germline values: CDR1 SNHLY, CDR2 FYNNEI. This CDR3 has 15 amino acids. CDR3 sequence reads: CASSDPTGVSYEQYF. The CDR3 DNA is TGTGCCAGCAGTGATCCGACAGGAGTCTCCTACGAGCAGTACTTC.

V gene TRBV18 combines with J gene TRBJ1-5; D is possibly TRBD1 (6 bases). Trimming shortened V by 5 bases and J by 5 bases, and 16 bases separated the two germline ends. The CDR3 is made up of 15 amino acids. Germline lookup yields CDR1 KGHSH and CDR2 LQKENI. The CDR3 DNA reads TGTGCCAGCTCATCACTTGACAGGAGCTATCAGCCCCAGCATTTT. Amino acid sequence: CASSSLDRSYQPQHF. Based on the CDR3 plus reference TRBV18 and TRBJ1-5, the full variable domain is NAGVMQNPRHLVRRRGQEARLRCSPMKGHSHVYWYRQLPEEGLKFMVYLQKENIIDESGMPKERFSAEFPKEGPSILRIQQVVRGDSAAYFCASSSLDRSYQPQHFGDGTRLSIL.

CDR3 nucleotides: TGTGCCAGCAGCTTAGCAGGTACCTATACGCAGTATTTT. This translates into CASSLAGTYTQYF. This sequence joins TRBV13 and TRBJ2-3; D ambiguous. Germline CDR1 PRHDT, CDR2 FYEKMQ (reference sequence). The CDR3 is made up of 13 amino acids. Trimming shortened V by 1 base and J by 7 bases, and 9 bases separated the two germline ends.

The J gene is TRBJ2-3, the V gene TRBV9; TRBD1 might be the D (6 bases). Germline CDR1 is SGDLS and CDR2 is YYNGEE. Deletions cut 5 bases from V and 1 base from J, with 20 bases between. This CDR3 has 17 amino acids. This CDR3 reads CASSVTTGYRGTDTQYF. In DNA form, the CDR3 reads TGTGCCAGCAGTGTTACCACAGGGTATCGGGGCACAGATACGCAGTATTTT.

The chain combines TRBV6-1 with TRBJ1-2; a possible D gene is TRBD1 (6 bases). This CDR3 region has 15 residues. The V gene lost 3 bases and the J gene lost 0 bases, with 11 bases spanning the gap. The germline gives CDR1 MNHNS, CDR2 SASEGT. DNA for the CDR3: TGTGCCAGCAGTGATAGGGGGTCAGCTAACTATGGCTACACCTTC. Translation gives CASSDRGSANYGYTF.

This chain uses TRBV4-1 with TRBJ2-1; TRBD2 is a possible D gene (5 bases). Germline assignment: CDR1 MGHRA and CDR2 YSYEKL. The CDR3 totals 16 residues. The V gene lost 4 bases and the J gene lost 0 bases, with 13 bases spanning the gap. The CDR3: CASSPTLGSSYNEQFF. The CDR3 DNA reads as TGCGCCAGCAGCCCAACGCTGGGGAGCTCCTACAATGAGCAGTTCTTC.

The chain carries TRBV7-7 and TRBJ2-3; 7 bases agree with TRBD1. Germline values: CDR1 SSHAT, CDR2 FNYEAQ (reference sequence). The V gene end was trimmed by 1 base and the J gene end by 3 bases; junction bases not matched to a gene: 10. The CDR3 extends over 17 amino acids. DNA for the CDR3: TGTGCCAGCAGCTTAGGACGGACAGGCAGGGTAACAGATACGCAGTATTTT. This sequence encodes CASSLGRTGRVTDTQYF.

The J gene is TRBJ2-7, the V gene TRBV7-3; the match to TRBD1 covers 8 bases. There are 14 residues in the CDR3. J gave up 2 bases and V 2 bases, and 2 bases lay outside the gene matches. The germline V gene encodes CDR1 SGHTA and CDR2 FQGTGA. CDR3 DNA sequence: TGTGCCAGCAGCTTAGACAGGGGAACCTACGAGCAGTACTTC. Residues: CASSLDRGTYEQYF. The variable domain in full, completed from reference TRBV7-3 and TRBJ2-7, reads GAGVSQTPSNKVTEKGKYVELRCDPISGHTALYWYRQSLGQGPEFLIYFQGTGAADDSGLPNDRFFAVRPEGSVSTLKIQRTERGDSAVYLCASSLDRGTYEQYFGPGTRLTVT.

This clone ranks as medium-sized. This chain joins TRBV28 and TRBJ2-7, with TRBD1 matching over 10 bases. This CDR3 has 15 amino acids. The V and J ends lost 7 bases and 5 bases, in that order; junction bases with no gene match: 11. Germline assignment: CDR1 MDHEN and CDR2 SYDVKM. The CDR3: CASMWGTGDMDEQYF. In DNA form, the CDR3 reads TGTGCCAGCATGTGGGGGACAGGGGACATGGACGAGCAGTACTTC.